One and the same sample provided the 16 T cell receptor beta chains below, sequenced in a study of identical twins. Via MiXCR, TCRdb re-called the 5' RACE reads, giving one row per CDR3 protein. The table lists about 700,000 distinct CDR3 sequences, around 6.1% of them singletons. The sequenced sample was naive T cells sorted from blood. The receptors shown here come from a man younger than 35 in good health.

The chain carries TRBV3-1 and TRBJ1-2, with a tentative D call TRBD1 (6 bases). CDR1 is LGHDT and CDR2 is YNNKEL in the germline V gene (reference sequence). This CDR3 is 15 amino acids long. The germline V and J ends were trimmed by 4 bases and 0 bases, with 12 bases remaining between them. In nucleotides, the CDR3 is TGTGCCAGCAGCCTGGGGGCAGGGGCTAACTATGGCTACACCTTC. Translated: CASSLGAGANYGYTF.

This clonotype was seen only a few times. The chain links TRBV19 to TRBJ2-7; D ambiguous. The germline gives CDR1 LNHDA, CDR2 SQIVND (reference sequence). V was cut by 0 bases and J by 4 bases, with 4 bases left in between. There are 12 residues in the CDR3. The CDR3 region has the DNA TGTGCCAGTAGTATAGACCGATACGAGCAGTACTTC. It translates to CASSIDRYEQYF.

In the case of this clonotype: This may be a read error: a much more frequent sequence differs by one nucleotide. Without the conserved terminal phenylalanine or tryptophan, this CDR3 likely stems from a read error. The chain has TRBV6-6 and TRBJ1-5, with a tentative D call TRBD1 (5 bases). This CDR3 is built from 13 residues. Germline CDR1 reads MNHNY; CDR2 reads SVGAGI (reference sequence). V was clipped by 0 bases and J by 5 bases, with 5 bases between them. CDR3 bases: TGTGCCAGCAGTTACTCCAGGGATCAGCCCCAGCATCTT. It encodes CASSYSRDQPQHL.

This clonotype was recorded at least ten times. This CDR3 reads CSAHHGGLGATDTQYF. CDR3 nucleotides: TGCAGTGCCCACCACGGCGGACTAGGTGCCACAGATACGCAGTATTTT. The V call is TRBV20-1, the J call TRBJ2-3; 7 bases match TRBD2. The CDR3 spans 16 residues. Germline V lookup: CDR1 DFQATT, CDR2 SNEGSKA (reference sequence). Losses at the gene ends were 6 bases for V and 2 bases for J; bases not matched to a gene: 14.

This clonotype has a count of ten or more. This chain links TRBV20-1 with TRBJ1-1; 7 bases are a match to TRBD1. The CDR3 contains 14 residues. Germline loops: CDR1 DFQATT, CDR2 SNEGSKA (reference sequence). V was clipped by 0 bases and J by 5 bases; unmatched bases: 6. For the CDR3, the DNA is TGCAGTGCTAGAGATCAGACAGGGTTAACTGAAGCTTTCTTT. The encoded protein is CSARDQTGLTEAFF.

This clonotype was detected only a few times. The chain recombines TRBV7-9 with TRBJ2-5; the match to TRBD1 covers 7 bases. The ends lost 5 bases at V and 1 base at J; junction bases unmatched: 4. The CDR3 contains 14 residues. Germline V CDR1 and CDR2: SEHNR, FQNEAQ (reference sequence). This CDR3 is CASSRDSTQETQYF. CDR3 nucleotides: TGTGCCAGCAGCCGGGACAGTACCCAAGAGACCCAGTACTTC. Looking up the rest from reference TRBV7-9 and TRBJ2-5 gives the full variable domain: DTGVSQNPRHKITKRGQNVTFRCDPISEHNRLYWYRQTLGQGPEFLTYFQNEAQLEKSRLLSDRFSAERPKGSFSTLEIQRTEQGDSAMYLCASSRDSTQETQYFGPGTRLLVL.

At least ten counts were recorded for this clonotype. The rearrangement links TRBV15 to TRBJ1-1, with 8 bases matching TRBD1. Germline trimming cut 5 bases from V and 7 bases from J; bases unmatched to any gene: 3. CDR3 size: 12 residues. CDR1 is LNHNV, CDR2 YYDKDF, per germline (reference sequence). The CDR3 protein is CATSQGASEAFF. CDR3 nucleotide sequence: TGTGCCACCAGCCAGGGGGCGAGTGAAGCTTTCTTT.

The table lists this clonotype with a few counts. The chain has TRBV28 and TRBJ1-1; D is possibly TRBD1 (5 bases). Germline CDR1 MDHEN, CDR2 SYDVKM. Between the trimmed V and J ends, which lost 5 bases and 0 bases, there was a span of 7 bases. The CDR3 runs 13 residues. This chain's CDR3 is CASSGALNTEAFF. CDR3 DNA: TGTGCCAGCAGTGGGGCTCTGAACACTGAAGCTTTCTTT.

This clonotype was found many times. CDR3: CATTLSEGETQYF. The CDR3 DNA reads as TGTGCCACTACCCTTTCCGAGGGGGAGACCCAGTACTTC. The chain has TRBV12-3 or TRBV12-4 and TRBJ2-5; D may match TRBD1 or TRBD2 (5 bases each). This CDR3 has 13 residues. The V end lost 10 bases, the J end lost 5 bases, and 17 bases lay between the germline ends.

V usage is TRBV4-1 and J usage is TRBJ2-5; 9 bases agree with TRBD2. V lost 0 bases to trimming and J lost 5 bases; unmatched junction nucleotides: 16. The CDR3 is 19 residues long. Germline V gives CDR1 MGHRA, CDR2 YSYEKL. Written as DNA, the CDR3 is TGCGCCAGCAGCCAAGAAGATCTGACTAGCGGTCCGAATGGGGAGACCCAGTACTTC. It codes for CASSQEDLTSGPNGETQYF.

This clonotype was recorded at least ten times. One end of the junction fails to match germline, which may point to a read error. The chain links TRBV7-3 to TRBJ2-1; TRBD2 matches 7 bases. Germline CDR1 reads SGHTA; CDR2 reads FQGTGA. The CDR3 runs to 21 residues. The CDR3 region is CASSLTRSGGILPSSYNEQFF. For the CDR3, the DNA is TGTGCCAGCAGCCTAACCCGCTCGGGAGGCATCCTTCCGAGCTCCTACAATGAGCAGTTCTTC.

This clonotype was recorded at least ten times. V and J are TRBV28 and TRBJ2-7; tentatively, D is TRBD1 or TRBD2 (5 bases each). The CDR3 length is 15 residues. Germline V gene data show CDR1 as MDHEN and CDR2 as SYDVKM. V was pared by 2 bases and J by 4 bases, with 15 bases between. The CDR3 spells CASSLIGGSAYEQYF. CDR3 nucleotides: TGTGCCAGCAGTTTAATTGGGGGAAGTGCGTACGAGCAGTACTTC.

This clonotype was detected only a few times. The J gene is TRBJ2-1, the V gene TRBV12-3 or TRBV12-4; D possibly matches TRBD1 or TRBD2 (5 bases each). The germline V and J ends were trimmed by 3 bases and 4 bases, with 10 bases remaining between them. This CDR3 is built from 14 residues. The DNA of the CDR3 is TGTGCCAGCAGTTTTGAGGGGCTGTACAATGAGCAGTTCTTC. Protein sequence: CASSFEGLYNEQFF.

This clonotype was counted only a few times. The chain uses TRBV27 and TRBJ2-5, with D possibly being TRBD1 (5 bases). CDR3 length: 15 amino acids. The V gene lost 5 bases and the J gene lost 3 bases, with 16 bases spanning the gap. Germline-derived CDR1 and CDR2 are MNHEY and SMNVEV (reference sequence). The CDR3 reads CASSLRQYPKETQYF. In DNA form, the CDR3 reads TGTGCCAGCAGTCTCCGACAGTACCCCAAAGAGACCCAGTACTTC.

This clonotype was detected a few times. The chain carries TRBV7-2 and TRBJ2-5; D gene ambiguous. The CDR3 has 14 residues. Germline V gene lookup returns CDR1 SGHTA and CDR2 FQGNSA. The V gene lost 1 base and the J gene lost 1 base, with 7 bases spanning the gap. The CDR3 region has the DNA TGTGCCAGCAGCTTAGTTAACAGCCAAGAGACCCAGTACTTC. Translation: CASSLVNSQETQYF.

The chain is built from TRBV3-1 and TRBJ2-4; tentatively, D is TRBD1 (5 bases). CDR1 is LGHDT and CDR2 is YNNKEL in the germline V gene (reference sequence). The V and J ends lost 3 bases and 3 bases respectively, with 12 bases between them. The CDR3 contains 15 residues. Here the CDR3 reads CASSHVGAFKNIQYF. The CDR3 DNA reads as TGTGCCAGCAGCCATGTTGGGGCTTTCAAAAACATTCAGTACTTC.